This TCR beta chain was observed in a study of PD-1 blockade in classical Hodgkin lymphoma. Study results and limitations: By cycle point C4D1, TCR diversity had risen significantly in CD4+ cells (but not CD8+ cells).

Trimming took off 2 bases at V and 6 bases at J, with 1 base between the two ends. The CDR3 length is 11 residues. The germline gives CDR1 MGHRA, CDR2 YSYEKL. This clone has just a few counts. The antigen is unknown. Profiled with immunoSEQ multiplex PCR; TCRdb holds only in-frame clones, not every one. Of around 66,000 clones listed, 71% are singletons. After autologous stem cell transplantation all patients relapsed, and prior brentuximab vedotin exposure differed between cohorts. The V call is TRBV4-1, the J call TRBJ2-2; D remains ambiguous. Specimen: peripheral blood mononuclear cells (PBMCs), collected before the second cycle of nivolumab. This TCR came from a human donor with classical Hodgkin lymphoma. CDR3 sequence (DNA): TGCGCCAGCAGCCAATCCGGGGAGCTGTTTTTT. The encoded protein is CASSQSGELFF.